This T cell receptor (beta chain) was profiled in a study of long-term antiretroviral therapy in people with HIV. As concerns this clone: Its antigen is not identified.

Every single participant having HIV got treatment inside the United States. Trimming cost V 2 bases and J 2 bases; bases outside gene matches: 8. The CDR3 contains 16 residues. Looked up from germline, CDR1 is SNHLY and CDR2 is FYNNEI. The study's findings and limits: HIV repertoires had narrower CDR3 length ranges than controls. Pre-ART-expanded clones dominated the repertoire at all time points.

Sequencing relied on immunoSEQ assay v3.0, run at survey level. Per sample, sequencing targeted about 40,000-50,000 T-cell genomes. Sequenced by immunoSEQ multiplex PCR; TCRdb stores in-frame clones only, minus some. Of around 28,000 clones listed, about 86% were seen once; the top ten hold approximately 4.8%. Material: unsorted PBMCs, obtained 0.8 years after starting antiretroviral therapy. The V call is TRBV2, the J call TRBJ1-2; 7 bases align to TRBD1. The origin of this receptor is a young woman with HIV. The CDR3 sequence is CASSERDSLYNYGYTF. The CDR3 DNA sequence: TGTGCCAGCAGTGAACGGGACAGCTTGTACAACTATGGCTACACCTTC.